The 22 T cell receptor beta chains below were found in one sample sequenced in a study of cytomegalovirus exposure and HLA in healthy donors. PCR employed 60 Vbeta and 13 Jbeta primers. The repertoire was sequenced with immunoSEQ multiplex PCR; TCRdb's copy has only in-frame clones and lacks some. The sample lists about 180,000 clones, roughly 82% occurring once. The sample consisted of PBMCs. The receptors originated from a man aged 35 to 55 in good health and CMV-seronegative.

This clone was found once. The chain couples TRBV6-5 to TRBJ2-7, with TRBD2 matching over 9 bases. V shed 5 bases and J 3 bases; nucleotides not matched to a gene: 5. CDR1 and CDR2 (germline): MNHEY, SVGAGI. This CDR3 has 14 amino acids. The DNA of the CDR3 is TGTGCCAGCAGTCTTAGCGGGGGCCACTACGAGCAGTACTTC. Its translation: CASSLSGGHYEQYF.

J is TRBJ2-7 and V is TRBV7-2, with TRBD1 matching over 9 bases. The CDR3 extends over 15 amino acids. The junction had 6 bases not matched to a gene; V was cut back by 6 bases and J by 0 bases. The V gene's germline CDR1 is SGHTA and CDR2 FQGNSA. This chain's CDR3 is CASRTDRGVSYEQYF. CDR3 DNA sequence: TGTGCCAGCAGAACGGACAGGGGAGTCTCCTACGAGCAGTACTTC. The full variable domain, rest sourced from reference TRBV7-2 and TRBJ2-7, is GAGVSQSPSNKVTEKGKDVELRCDPISGHTALYWYRQSLGQGLEFLIYFQGNSAPDKSGLPSDRFSAERTGGSVSTLTIQRTQQEDSAVYLCASRTDRGVSYEQYFGPGTRLTVT.

The V and J genes are TRBV27 and TRBJ2-2; TRBD2 is a possible D gene (6 bases). The CDR3 has 17 residues. From germline, CDR1 is MNHEY and CDR2 SMNVEV (reference sequence). V dropped 5 bases and J dropped 2 bases, with 18 bases sitting between them. CDR3 DNA sequence: TGTGCCAGCAGTCCGGGCCGGGACTCCGGAAACACCGGGGAGCTGTTTTTT. It specifies CASSPGRDSGNTGELFF.

The chain joins TRBV7-3 to TRBJ2-3, with D possibly TRBD1 on 6 matching bases. V lost 5 bases, J lost 2 bases, and 14 bases lay in between. The CDR3 consists of 15 residues. Per the germline V gene, CDR1 is SGHTA and CDR2 is FQGTGA. This chain's CDR3 is CASSPGQTNTDTQYF. For the CDR3, the DNA is TGTGCCAGCAGCCCCGGACAGACTAACACAGATACGCAGTATTTT. Using reference TRBV7-3 and TRBJ2-3 for the parts outside the CDR3, the full variable domain is GAGVSQTPSNKVTEKGKYVELRCDPISGHTALYWYRQSLGQGPEFLIYFQGTGAADDSGLPNDRFFAVRPEGSVSTLKIQRTERGDSAVYLCASSPGQTNTDTQYFGPGTRLTVL.

The rearrangement uses TRBV5-1 and TRBJ2-7, with D perhaps TRBD1 (5 bases). CDR3 length: 14 residues. Germline V gene sequence: CDR1 SGHRS, CDR2 YFSETQ. Trimming removed 1 base at V and 3 bases at J, with 11 bases between. CDR3 residues: CASSLSGPLYEQYF. The CDR3 region has the DNA TGCGCCAGCAGCTTGTCAGGGCCCCTCTACGAGCAGTACTTC.

This chain joins TRBV5-1 and TRBJ2-5; D is perhaps TRBD1 (7 bases). The CDR3 is made up of 13 amino acids. Germline V gene lookup returns CDR1 SGHRS and CDR2 YFSETQ. V was cut by 6 bases and J by 4 bases, with 13 bases left in between. Here the CDR3 DNA reads TGCGCCAGCACCCGACAGGGAGGAGAGACCCAGTACTTC. The encoded protein is CASTRQGGETQYF. Full variable domain (rest looked up from reference TRBV5-1 and TRBJ2-5): KAGVTQTPRYLIKTRGQQVTLSCSPISGHRSVSWYQQTPGQGLQFLFEYFSETQRNKGNFPGRFSGRQFSNSRSEMNVSTLELGDSALYLCASTRQGGETQYFGPGTRLLVL.

The V and J genes are TRBV7-9 and TRBJ1-1; 8 bases fit TRBD1. V lost 2 bases and J lost 1; bases outside the gene matches: 12. CDR1 is SEHNR and CDR2 is FQNEAQ in the germline V gene (reference sequence). CDR3 length equals 18 residues. Here the CDR3 reads CASSLSHRQGMENTEAFF. DNA of the CDR3: TGTGCCAGCAGCTTATCCCACCGACAGGGGATGGAGAACACTGAAGCTTTCTTT.

This sequence joins TRBV18 and TRBJ2-5, with D possibly matching TRBD1 (6 bases). CDR1 and CDR2 from the germline V gene are KGHSH and LQKENI. V was shortened by 6 bases and J by 2 bases, with 22 bases between the two germline ends. CDR3 length: 17 amino acids. The CDR3 coding sequence is TGTGCCAGCTCCAACCGAGGTGGGGGCCAGATTCAAGAGACCCAGTACTTC. This sequence encodes CASSNRGGGQIQETQYF.

This clone turned up a few times. The chain joins TRBV28 to TRBJ1-4; D unresolved. Germline V CDR1 and CDR2: MDHEN, SYDVKM. The CDR3 runs 12 residues. V was shortened by 1 base and J by 14 bases, with 11 bases between the two germline ends. The CDR3 loop is CASSLSGAGLFF. The DNA of the CDR3 is TGTGCCAGCAGTTTATCGGGAGCTGGGCTGTTTTTT. The full variable domain, rest sourced from reference TRBV28 and TRBJ1-4, is DVKVTQSSRYLVKRTGEKVFLECVQDMDHENMFWYRQDPGLGLRLIYFSYDVKMKEKGDIPEGYSVSREKKERFSLILESASTNQTSMYLCASSLSGAGLFFGSGTQLSVL.

The rearrangement joins TRBV27 to TRBJ1-5; D is unclear. Trimming pared 6 bases from V and 0 bases from J, leaving 12 bases between. The CDR3 has 15 amino acids. Germline CDR1 MNHEY, CDR2 SMNVEV (reference sequence). Here the CDR3 DNA reads TGTGCCAGCAGCGAAACCAGGTATAGCAATCAGCCCCAGCATTTT. Amino acids: CASSETRYSNQPQHF.

This rearrangement joins TRBV2 to TRBJ2-1; possible D gene TRBD1, 6 bases. V was pared by 6 bases and J by 0 bases, with 18 bases between. Germline loops: CDR1 SNHLY, CDR2 FYNNEI. The CDR3 sequence is 17 residues long. DNA for the CDR3: TGTGCCAGCAGACAAACAGGGCCGAGGAGCTCCTACAATGAGCAGTTCTTC. Amino acids: CASRQTGPRSSYNEQFF.

The V and J genes are TRBV28 and TRBJ2-3, with 7 bases aligning to TRBD2. The V gene end was trimmed by 8 bases and the J gene end by 4 bases; junction bases not matched to a gene: 6. Germline CDR1 and CDR2: MDHEN and SYDVKM. This CDR3 spans 13 amino acids. CDR3 amino acids: CASRGGSADTQYF. The DNA for the CDR3 is TGTGCCAGCCGCGGGGGATCTGCAGATACGCAGTATTTT.

This sequence joins TRBV2 and TRBJ1-5; D is perhaps TRBD1 (6 bases). The CDR3 runs to 15 residues. Germline V lookup: CDR1 SNHLY, CDR2 FYNNEI. Trimming cost V 4 bases and J 4 bases, with 14 bases left between them. CDR3 protein: CASSGGGGGNQPQHF. DNA of the CDR3: TGTGCCAGCAGTGGGGGGGGCGGGGGAAATCAGCCCCAGCATTTT.

About this clone itself: The junction differs from germline at one of its ends, possibly a read error. Additional DNA sequences in this sample encode the identical CDR3. The chain joins TRBV30 to TRBJ1-2; D is perhaps TRBD1 (5 bases). In germline, CDR1 is GTSNPN, CDR2 SVGIG (reference sequence). CDR3 length equals 14 residues. CDR3 coding DNA: TGCGCCTGGGCTCGACAGCGAACCGGCTATGGCTACACCTTC. It encodes CAWARQRTGYGYTF.

J is TRBJ2-2 and V is TRBV29-1, with D possibly being TRBD2 (5 bases). Germline V gene lookup returns CDR1 SQVTM and CDR2 ANQGSEA. Trimming took off 3 bases at V and 0 bases at J, with 17 bases between the two ends. This CDR3 is 17 amino acids long. The CDR3 sequence is CSVDDYGRGSNTGELFF. CDR3 sequence (DNA): TGCAGCGTTGATGACTACGGCCGCGGATCGAACACCGGGGAGCTGTTTTTT.

This rearrangement joins TRBV5-6 to TRBJ1-4; 10 bases line up with TRBD1. CDR3 size: 16 residues. The germline gives CDR1 SGHDT, CDR2 YYEEEE. The J segment lost 6 bases and the V segment lost 4 bases, leaving 9 bases of the junction unmatched. CDR3 region: CASSGGTGVGDEKLFF. The DNA of the CDR3 is TGTGCCAGCAGCGGGGGGACAGGGGTAGGGGATGAAAAACTGTTTTTT. The variable domain in full, completed from reference TRBV5-6 and TRBJ1-4, reads DAGVTQSPTHLIKTRGQQVTLRCSPKSGHDTVSWYQQALGQGPQFIFQYYEEEERQRGNFPDRFSGHQFPNYSSELNVNALLLGDSALYLCASSGGTGVGDEKLFFGSGTQLSVL.

V is TRBV28 and J is TRBJ1-5; TRBD1 matches 7 bases. J was trimmed by 4 bases and V by 7 bases; bases with no gene match: 1. The length of the CDR3 is 12 residues. Germline CDR1 and CDR2: MDHEN and SYDVKM. In DNA, the CDR3 is TGTGCCAGCAAGGACAGGAATCAGCCCCAGCATTTT. Amino acid sequence: CASKDRNQPQHF.

The genes are TRBV9 and TRBJ1-2; 7 positions agree with TRBD1. The CDR3 consists of 12 residues. Trimming at V came to 3 bases and at J to 7 bases, leaving 3 bases not matched to a gene. Germline CDR1 is SGDLS and CDR2 is YYNGEE. The CDR3 nucleotides are TGTGCCAGCAGCGCCCAGGGGGGTGGCTACACCTTC. It specifies CASSAQGGGYTF.

This clone showed up just a few times. The chain carries TRBV7-3 and TRBJ2-3; 9 bases are shared with TRBD2. Trimming removed 5 bases from V and 4 bases from J; junction bases left unmatched: 10. CDR1 is SGHTA and CDR2 is FQGTGA in the germline V gene. This CDR3 spans 16 amino acids. The CDR3, as DNA: TGTGCCAGCAGCCCCCCGGCTAGCGGGATCTCAGATACGCAGTATTTT. Translated, it gives CASSPPASGISDTQYF.

This clone has just a few counts. The chain employs TRBV6-5 and TRBJ2-7; 7 nucleotides agree with TRBD1. V lost 5 bases and J lost 3; bases outside the gene matches: 7. This CDR3 contains 14 residues. Germline CDR1 reads MNHEY; CDR2 reads SVGAGI. The CDR3, as DNA: TGTGCCAGCAGTAAACTGGGACAGATCTACGAGCAGTACTTC. This encodes CASSKLGQIYEQYF.

The J gene is TRBJ2-3, the V gene TRBV5-4, with 11 positions matching TRBD2. The CDR3 spans 16 residues. V lost 4 bases, J lost 4 bases, and 8 bases stayed unmatched. The germline CDR1 and CDR2 sequences are SGHNT and YYREEE (reference sequence). The CDR3 DNA reads as TGTGCCAGCAGCCCGATTAGCGGGGGGGCCGCAGATACGCAGTATTTT. This translates into CASSPISGGAADTQYF.

This chain uses TRBV28 with TRBJ1-2; TRBD1 is a possible D gene (6 bases). With 6 bases removed from V and 5 bases from J, the gap between germline ends came to 13 bases. CDR3 length equals 13 residues. Germline CDR1 MDHEN, CDR2 SYDVKM. The CDR3 here is CASSRGGAYGYTF. Written as DNA, the CDR3 is TGTGCCAGCAGCCGGGGGGGGGCGTATGGCTACACCTTC.